Reported below is one T cell receptor beta chain. Its target is not known. Method: immunoSEQ multiplex PCR; TCRdb's copy keeps in-frame clones and lacks some. The sample records 49,000 or so clones, approximately 88% being singletons. Patients were ruled out by autoimmune disease history or systemic immunosuppression. This sample was included in a study of OX40 agonist ivuxolimab in advanced cancers. On the study more broadly: Partial responses were recorded for three patients, including one with hepatocellular carcinoma and two with cutaneous melanoma.

With V trimmed by 1 base and J by 2 bases, 17 bases remained unmatched. Germline V gives CDR1 SGHVS, CDR2 FQNEAQ. This CDR3 comprises 20 residues. Study-level results: At 0.1 to 3.0 mg/kg, clonal expansion of CD4+ and CD8+ blood T cells had occurred by week 6. Expanded peripheral T cells had an undetermined antigen specificity.

The sample in question was CD4+ or CD8+ T cells sorted from blood, obtained in a trial of the OX40 agonist ivuxolimab. This clonotype was sampled from an adult with an advanced solid tumor such as melanoma, head and neck, liver or kidney cancer. This chain connects TRBV7-8 to TRBJ2-3; 8 nucleotides line up with TRBD2. CDR3 DNA sequence: TGTGCCAGCAGCTTAGAGGTCCCAGCGGGAGCGATTTCTTACACAGATACGCAGTATTTT. Translated, it gives CASSLEVPAGAISYTDTQYF.